This T cell receptor beta chain was identified during a study of T cell responses to AZD1222 COVID-19 vaccine. The protocol was immunoSEQ multiplex PCR, while the TCRdb copy is restricted to in-frame clones and leaves out a portion. The data contain some 130,000 clones, roughly 90% of them singletons. The sequence was obtained from an adult in good health. This sample comprised peripheral blood, obtained on day 0 of AZD1222 vaccination.

The CDR3 nucleotides read TGTGCCAGCAATGGAAGGCAAGGCCCTTCACCCCTCCACTTT. This translates into CASNGRQGPSPLHF. The chain carries TRBV6-5 and TRBJ1-6; unclear D gene. Germline V gene data show CDR1 as MNHEY and CDR2 as SVGAGI. This CDR3 is built from 14 residues. The ends were cut back, 7 bases at V and 9 bases at J, with 16 bases in the middle.